This T cell receptor beta chain was captured in a study of blood T cells in healthy people across ages. Overall study: Roughly one uniquely barcoded beta molecule per two T cells was captured. Whole-study results and caveats: Across the age range, TCR beta diversity per million T cells fell in a roughly linear way.

Points on this clonotype: What it binds is unknown.

The germline gives CDR1 DFQATT, CDR2 SNEGSKA (reference sequence). The V and J ends lost 3 bases and 4 bases respectively, with 12 bases between them. The CDR3 extends over 13 amino acids. Per sample, a minimum of 7 million PBMCs were isolated. A sample-barcoded 5' primer and a J-beta primer mix were used in a second PCR of roughly 6 to 11 cycles. MiXCR was run by TCRdb on the 5' RACE reads, yielding one entry per CDR3 protein. The sample holds around 1,700,000 distinct CDR3 sequences, 28% seen once. The chain has TRBV20-1 and TRBJ1-2; D uncertain. The sample was blood. This TCR was sampled from a woman aged 25 to 39 in good health. This CDR3 reads CSASPQALYGYTF. As DNA, the CDR3 is TGCAGTGCTAGTCCACAAGCACTCTATGGCTACACCTTC.